This T cell receptor beta chain was sequenced for a study of CD8+ T cells in alopecia areata. About the study: Patients received oral tofacitinib, 5 to 10 mg twice daily, for moderate-to-severe alopecia areata.

Germline-derived CDR1 and CDR2 are GTSNPN and SVGIG (reference sequence). Trimming removed 4 bases at V and 2 bases at J, with 8 bases between. CDR3 length equals 13 residues. Sequencing templates came from extracted RNA that was reverse transcribed into cDNA. TCRdb's copy holds only in-frame clones and misses some; the assay was immunoSEQ multiplex PCR. The sample has under 250,000 clones, about three fifths seen once; the top ten hold roughly 0.47%. This material consisted of CD4+ T cells sorted from blood, taken at week 0. The genes are TRBV30 and TRBJ1-4; D unclear. This TCR came from a human donor with alopecia areata. The CDR3 nucleotides read TGTGCCTGGACCTCCCGGACTAATGAAAAACTGTTTTTT. Residues: CAWTSRTNEKLFF.